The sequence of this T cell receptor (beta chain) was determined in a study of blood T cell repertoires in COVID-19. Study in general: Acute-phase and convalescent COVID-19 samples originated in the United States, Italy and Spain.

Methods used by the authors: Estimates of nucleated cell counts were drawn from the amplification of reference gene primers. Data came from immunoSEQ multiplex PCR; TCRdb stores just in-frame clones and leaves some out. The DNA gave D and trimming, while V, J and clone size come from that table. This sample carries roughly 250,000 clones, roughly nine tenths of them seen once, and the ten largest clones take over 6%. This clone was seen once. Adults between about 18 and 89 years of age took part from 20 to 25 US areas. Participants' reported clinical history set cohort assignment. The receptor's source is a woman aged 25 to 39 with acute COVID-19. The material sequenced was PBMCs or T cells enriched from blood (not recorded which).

CDR3 residues: CASSGGISGKETQYF. As DNA, the CDR3 is TGTGCCAGCAGCGGAGGTATTAGCGGTAAAGAGACCCAGTACTTC. The genes are TRBV11-2 and TRBJ2-5, with D tentatively TRBD2 (6 bases). There are 15 residues in the CDR3. Trimming shortened V by 5 bases and J by 3 bases, and 16 bases separated the two germline ends. CDR1 SGHAT and CDR2 FQNNGV come from the germline V gene.